The 14 T cell receptor beta chains reported below all come from one sample, sequenced in a study of blood T cell repertoires in COVID-19. Libraries were prepared by immunoSEQ multiplex PCR; TCRdb keeps only in-frame clonotypes and omits some of them. Altogether about 360,000 clones are present, 86% being singletons, with the ten largest covering about 7.6%. The sequenced sample consisted of peripheral blood. These receptors were obtained from a woman aged 60-75 years with COVID-19, enrolled during active disease.

The rearrangement uses TRBV9 and TRBJ2-1; 15 bases line up with TRBD2. CDR1 is SGDLS and CDR2 is YYNGEE in the germline V gene. With V trimmed by 4 bases and J by 7 bases, 9 bases remained unmatched. The CDR3 is made up of 17 amino acids. CDR3 protein: CASSTTTGTSGGNEQFF. In nucleotides, the CDR3 is TGTGCCAGCAGCACTACGACCGGGACTAGCGGGGGGAATGAGCAGTTCTTC.

This clone was observed a few times. CDR3 protein: CASQTQVSPLHF. CDR3 coding DNA: TGTGCCAGCCAAACCCAGGTTTCACCCCTCCACTTT. This sequence joins TRBV19 and TRBJ1-6; D remains ambiguous. CDR3 length: 12 amino acids. Looked up from germline, CDR1 is LNHDA and CDR2 is SQIVND (reference sequence). V lost 9 bases, J lost 9 bases, and 12 bases lay in between.

This clone was recorded only once. This chain connects TRBV30 to TRBJ1-2; unclear D gene. The CDR3 consists of 14 residues. Germline-derived CDR1 and CDR2 are GTSNPN and SVGIG (reference sequence). The V end lost 2 bases, the J end lost 6 bases, and 16 bases lay between the germline ends. The CDR3 sequence: CAWSRILGGDGYTF. Written as DNA, the CDR3 is TGTGCCTGGAGTAGAATATTAGGCGGGGATGGCTACACCTTC.

DNA of the CDR3: TGTGCCAGCAGCTCGGCCAGCGGGGGGGCCGAGCAAGAGACCCAGTACTTC. Translation: CASSSASGGAEQETQYF. The chain joins TRBV3-1 (or the pseudogene TRBV3-2) to TRBJ2-5; 10 nucleotides match TRBD2. With V trimmed by 5 bases and J by 2 bases, 11 bases remained unmatched. Per the germline V gene, CDR1 is LGHDT and CDR2 is YNNKEL (reference sequence). CDR3 size: 17 residues.

The rearrangement uses TRBV11-2 and TRBJ2-7, with 12 bases lining up with TRBD2. There are 16 residues in the CDR3. CDR1 is SGHAT, CDR2 FQNNGV, per germline. The V segment lost 2 bases and the J segment 2 bases; nucleotides outside the gene matches: 4. The CDR3 DNA reads TGTGCCAGCAGCTTACAAGGACTAGCGGGACCCTACGAGCAGTACTTC. It encodes CASSLQGLAGPYEQYF.

The chain is built from TRBV11-2 and TRBJ1-4; the match to TRBD1 covers 11 bases. V was pared by 5 bases and J by 7 bases, with 9 bases of the junction left unmatched. CDR1 is SGHAT, CDR2 FQNNGV, per germline. This CDR3 has 16 amino acids. The chain's CDR3 is CASSPGQGALSEKLFF. Here the CDR3 DNA reads TGTGCCAGCAGCCCTGGACAGGGGGCGCTTTCTGAAAAACTGTTTTTT.

Concerning this clone: Other DNA sequences of this sample code for an identical CDR3. V and J are TRBV5-1 and TRBJ1-3; D gene unclear. The germline gives CDR1 SGHRS, CDR2 YFSETQ. V shed 1 base and J shed 0 bases, with 8 bases lying between them. The CDR3 covers 15 residues. CDR3 sequence (DNA): TGCGCCAGCAGCTTGACGGGGATCTCTGGAAACACCATATATTTT. Encoded protein: CASSLTGISGNTIYF. The variable domain in full, completed from reference TRBV5-1 and TRBJ1-3, reads KAGVTQTPRYLIKTRGQQVTLSCSPISGHRSVSWYQQTPGQGLQFLFEYFSETQRNKGNFPGRFSGRQFSNSRSEMNVSTLELGDSALYLCASSLTGISGNTIYFGEGSWLTVV.

This clone was seen just once. The V gene is TRBV5-4, the J gene TRBJ1-1; TRBD1 matches at 8 bases. The trim removed 4 bases at V and 4 bases at J, leaving 6 bases unmatched. The CDR3 length is 14 residues. Germline CDR1 and CDR2: SGHNT and YYREEE (reference sequence). As DNA, the CDR3 is TGTGCCAGCAGCACGATGGACAGGGTCACTGAAGCTTTCTTT. Translation: CASSTMDRVTEAFF.

V is TRBV4-1 and J is TRBJ1-5; D is uncertain. Per the germline V gene, CDR1 is MGHRA and CDR2 is YSYEKL. Between the trimmed V and J ends, which lost 4 bases and 3 bases, there was a span of 22 bases. The CDR3 runs 18 residues. CDR3 in amino acids: CASSRPPGRSGNNQPQHF. In nucleotides, the CDR3 is TGCGCCAGCAGCCGCCCACCCGGACGGTCGGGGAACAATCAGCCCCAGCATTTT.

The rearrangement uses TRBV5-6 and TRBJ2-7; D is perhaps TRBD1 (6 bases). Germline V CDR1 and CDR2: SGHDT, YYEEEE. The CDR3 loop spans 14 amino acids. Trimming shortened V by 3 bases and J by 4 bases, and 14 bases separated the two germline ends. For the CDR3, the DNA is TGTGCCAGCAGCTACCCGGACAGAACTTACGAGCAGTACTTC. As protein: CASSYPDRTYEQYF.

CDR3 coding DNA: TGTGCCAGCAGCCACGGTTTCACTAGCACAGATACGCAGTATTTT. It yields the protein CASSHGFTSTDTQYF. V gene TRBV5-5 combines with J gene TRBJ2-3; D call uncertain. V lost 4 bases, J lost 0 bases, and 12 bases lay in between. The CDR3 consists of 15 residues. Germline values: CDR1 SGHKS, CDR2 YYEKEE (reference sequence).

This chain joins TRBV9 and TRBJ2-1; 8 bases agree with TRBD2. The germline CDR1 and CDR2 sequences are SGDLS and YYNGEE. The V and J ends lost 0 bases and 2 bases, in that order; junction bases with no gene match: 4. The CDR3 contains 16 residues. The DNA for the CDR3 is TGTGCCAGCAGCGTAGAGGGCGGGGGGACCTACAATGAGCAGTTCTTC. This gives the protein CASSVEGGGTYNEQFF. The full variable domain, with the rest looked up from reference TRBV9 and TRBJ2-1, is DSGVTQTPKHLITATGQRVTLRCSPRSGDLSVYWYQQSLDQGLQFLIQYYNGEERAKGNILERFSAQQFPDLHSELNLSSLELGDSALYFCASSVEGGGTYNEQFFGPGTRLTVL.

This clone appeared a single time. The chain has TRBV6-5 and TRBJ2-5, with D tentatively TRBD2 (6 bases). This CDR3 has 13 amino acids. In germline, CDR1 is MNHEY, CDR2 SVGAGI. V was clipped by 5 bases and J by 5 bases, with 12 bases between them. The CDR3 reads CASSHGGTETQYF. DNA of the CDR3: TGTGCCAGCAGTCACGGGGGAACGGAGACCCAGTACTTC.

The V and J genes are TRBV2 and TRBJ2-7, with 7 bases that match TRBD1. Germline assignment: CDR1 SNHLY and CDR2 FYNNEI. Trimming cost V 0 bases and J 3 bases; bases outside gene matches: 11. This CDR3 is built from 17 residues. The CDR3: CASSEAGSRTGHYEQYF. The CDR3 bases are TGTGCCAGCAGTGAAGCGGGGAGCCGGACAGGACACTACGAGCAGTACTTC.